What follows describes a single T cell receptor (beta chain). What it binds is not known. The sample comes from a study of T cell responses to AZD1222 COVID-19 vaccine. Study in general: The analysis combined second doses at about 4 or about 12 weeks.

The CDR3 runs 18 residues. Trimming cost V 5 bases and J 10 bases; bases outside gene matches: 17. Germline V CDR1 and CDR2: LNHDA, SQIVND (reference sequence). Repertoires were generated with immunoSEQ multiplex PCR, while TCRdb's copy carries only in-frame clones and drops some. The profile shows about 130,000 clones, approximately 94% of them singletons. Study results and caveats: Spike-specific TCR depth and breadth grew after two AZD1222 doses. The donor cohort was predominantly white British with a female majority, and clonal diversity may have been underestimated. At baseline, just 5 or 6 AZD1222 recipients tested seropositive.

J is TRBJ2-1 and V is TRBV19, with 13 bases lining up with TRBD2. Source: peripheral blood, taken on day 0 of AZD1222 vaccination. The clonotype was recovered from an adult in good health. The CDR3 nucleotides are TGTGCCAGTAGTCCCTGGACTAGCGGGGGCCCCCACGTAGGGGAGCAGTTCTTC. As protein: CASSPWTSGGPHVGEQFF. Variable domain in full (rest from reference TRBV19 and TRBJ2-1): DGGITQSPKYLFRKEGQNVTLSCEQNLNHDAMYWYRQDPGQGLRLIYYSQIVNDFQKGDIAEGYSVSREKKESFPLTVTSAQKNPTAFYLCASSPWTSGGPHVGEQFFGPGTRLTVL.